Listed below are T cell receptor beta chains from one sample, sequenced in a study of blood T cells in healthy people across ages. TCRdb analysed the 5' RACE reads with MiXCR anew, one entry per CDR3 protein. The sample has some 690,000 distinct CDR3 sequences, 22% seen once. Sequencing input: blood. The source of these receptors is a man between 65 and 80 years old in good health. Both conserved end residues are trimmed from each CDR3. The D gene is left open where the match is weak.

j_call d_call v_call cdr3_aa
TRBJ2-7 TRBD2 TRBV7-8 ASSSRDYIEQY
- - TRBV7-8 ASSPGEKDEQF
TRBJ2-5 - TRBV29-1 SVRRGGVRETQY
TRBJ2-3 TRBD2 TRBV5-1 ASSQGLLAGGPVPDTDTQY
TRBJ2-2 TRBD1 TRBV2 ASTSYRGPSGELF
TRBJ1-2 - TRBV5-1 ASSLFSGDGYT
TRBJ2-7 TRBD1 TRBV28 ASSAPRTGGYEQY
TRBJ2-3 - TRBV5-1 ASSPGLLLTDTQY
- - TRBV5-1 ASSLVLALGNEQF
TRBJ2-3 - TRBV6-1 ATHLTDYQRIPDTQY
TRBJ2-4 - TRBV6-2/TRBV6-3 ASSYSGRQNIQY
TRBJ2-2 - TRBV5-1 ASRFDSSLTGELF
TRBJ1-5 - TRBV6-1 ASRIRPYSNQPQH
TRBJ1-2 - TRBV28 ASTGGGGLMGYGYT
TRBJ1-4 - TRBV9 ASSVAGGMTNEKLF
- TRBD1 TRBV18 ASSPRQGETYEQY